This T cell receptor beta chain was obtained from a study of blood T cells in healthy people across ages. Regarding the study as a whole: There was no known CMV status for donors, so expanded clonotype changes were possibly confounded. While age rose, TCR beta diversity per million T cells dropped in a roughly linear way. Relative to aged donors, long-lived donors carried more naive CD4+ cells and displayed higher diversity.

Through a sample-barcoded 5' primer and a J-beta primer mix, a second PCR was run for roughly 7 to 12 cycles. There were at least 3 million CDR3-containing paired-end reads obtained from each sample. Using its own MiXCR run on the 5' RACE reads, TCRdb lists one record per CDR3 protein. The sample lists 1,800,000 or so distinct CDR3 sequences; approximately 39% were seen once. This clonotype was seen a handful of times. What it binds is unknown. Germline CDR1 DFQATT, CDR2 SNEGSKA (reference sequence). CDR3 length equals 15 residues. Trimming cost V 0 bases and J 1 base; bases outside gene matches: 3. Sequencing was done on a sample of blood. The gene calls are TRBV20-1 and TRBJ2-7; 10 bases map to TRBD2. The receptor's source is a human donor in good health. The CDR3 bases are TGCAGTGCTAGAGATTGGACTAGCGGATCCTACGAGCAGTACTTC. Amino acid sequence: CSARDWTSGSYEQYF.